This T cell receptor (beta chain) originates from a study of blood T cell repertoires in COVID-19. Study-wide background: Donors in the United States, Italy and Spain gave samples during acute or convalescent COVID-19. T cells, B-cell-depleted T cells, or PBMCs provided the cDNA or gDNA that served as material.

Libraries were prepared by immunoSEQ multiplex PCR; TCRdb keeps only in-frame clonotypes and omits some of them. The sample yields just over 250,000 clones, about 80% seen once. Germline CDR1 is KGHSH and CDR2 is LQKENI. The CDR3 extends over 15 amino acids. Trimming cost V 5 bases and J 0 bases; bases outside gene matches: 4. Individuals aged roughly 18 to 95 years were recruited from 24 US areas. Clinical histories supplied by participants themselves formed the basis of cohort assignment. This sequence joins TRBV18 and TRBJ1-1; 9 nucleotides match TRBD1. This clonotype was sampled from a man under 40 with acute COVID-19. The sample taken for sequencing was PBMCs or T cells enriched from blood (not recorded which). CDR3 bases: TGTGCCAGCTCAAGAGGACAGGGGATGAACACTGAAGCTTTCTTT. Protein: CASSRGQGMNTEAFF.